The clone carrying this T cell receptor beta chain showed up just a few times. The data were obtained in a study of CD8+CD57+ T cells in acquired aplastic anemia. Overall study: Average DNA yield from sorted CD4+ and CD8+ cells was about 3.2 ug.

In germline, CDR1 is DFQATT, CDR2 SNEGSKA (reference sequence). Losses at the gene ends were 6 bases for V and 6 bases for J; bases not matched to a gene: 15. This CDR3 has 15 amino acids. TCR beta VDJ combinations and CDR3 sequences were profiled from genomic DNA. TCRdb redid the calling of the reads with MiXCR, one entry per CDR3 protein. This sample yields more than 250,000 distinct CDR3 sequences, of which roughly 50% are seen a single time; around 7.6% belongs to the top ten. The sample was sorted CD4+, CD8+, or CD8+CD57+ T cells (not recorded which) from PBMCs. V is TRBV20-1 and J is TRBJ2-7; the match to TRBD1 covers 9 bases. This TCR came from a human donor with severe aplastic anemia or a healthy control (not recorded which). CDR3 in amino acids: CSAPGGGQGNPEQYF. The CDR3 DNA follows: TGCAGTGCCCCTGGGGGGGGACAGGGTAATCCCGAGCAGTACTTC.